Sequencing of this T cell receptor (beta chain) was carried out in a study of Graves' ophthalmopathy and Graves' hyperthyroidism. Study results and limitations: In blood appeared most of the expanded thyroid clonotypes whose frequency exceeded 0.001. It was with roughly 70% sensitivity and just under 75% specificity that the model predicted ophthalmopathy progression.

With 2 bases removed from V and 0 bases from J, the gap between germline ends came to 11 bases. Germline V gene lookup returns CDR1 SNHLY and CDR2 FYNNEI. There are 16 residues in the CDR3. As the template, RNA transcripts were used to amplify TCR beta CDR3 regions. HTBI primers primed a first-round RT-PCR, and a second-round multiplex PCR followed. MiXCR, run by TCRdb on the multiplex PCR reads, gives a single entry per CDR3 protein. The repertoire consists of approximately 700,000 distinct CDR3 sequences, with around 40% occurring once and the leading ten covering around 40%. Excluded: other autoimmune disease, uncontrolled infection, pregnancy or lactation. Orbital computed tomography, together with clinical symptoms, serum thyroxine, TRAb and thyroid ultrasound, was used for diagnosis. On this clonotype itself: The antigen is unknown. A read error may be the cause here, since a much bigger clone is one base away.

The material sequenced was peripheral blood. The V call is TRBV2, the J call TRBJ1-5, with a tentative D call TRBD1 (5 bases). The TCR comes from an adult man with Graves' ophthalmopathy. The CDR3 loop is CASSESRGYSNQPQHF. CDR3 DNA: TGTGCCAGCAGTGAATCGCGGGGGTATAGCAATCAGCCCCAGCATTTT.